The entry below gives a single TCR beta chain sequence along with its context. What antigen it recognizes has not been identified. There are no base qualities to consult, and no much larger clone falls within one base. In light of the paper, this sample's treatment or condition label describes: approximately nine-day PBMC culture with coronavirus spike peptide pools or control peptides (ViraFEST assay). To expand antigen-specific T cells with peptide pools and then pick out the expanded clonotypes through TCR sequencing, the study relied on the ViraFEST assay. The convalescent patients' positive SARS-CoV-2 PCR tests were from March to December 2020, which was before the Alpha, Beta and Delta variants emerged in the United States. Each well held two million PBMCs cultured with roughly 10 ug/ml peptide pools in IMDM containing roughly 4.7% human AB serum and around 10 IU/ml IL-2. Half of the culture medium was replaced with fresh IL-2-containing medium on days 3 and 7. Once the cells had been in culture for 9 to 10 days, the EasySep CD4+ T cell isolation kit was used to isolate CD4+ T cells by negative selection. Ficoll-Paque Plus gradient centrifugation was used to isolate PBMCs from whole blood, and the isolated PBMCs were then either used fresh or cryopreserved at -140C. Culture conditions were generally each tested in triplicate wells.

The sample originates from a study of vaccination and CD4 T cells after COVID-19 (dated by TCRdb to between 2021 and 2024). About the study as a whole: Convalescent patients had a positive SARS-CoV-2 result on nasal swab PCR, and of these patients, several had mild disease and one had severe disease. Post-COVID blood samples were collected from convalescent patients a median of approximately 93 days after diagnosis, with a range of about 30 to 170 days. Culture stimuli were overlapping spike peptide pools from SARS-CoV-2 and from the common cold coronaviruses HCoV-NL63, HCoV-OC43 and HCoV-229E. Control cultures used a CEFX viral epitope pool as positive control, an HIV-1 Nef peptide pool as negative control, or no peptide. The spike-specific CD4+ TCR repertoire was compared before and after mRNA vaccination in nine to ten COVID-19 convalescent patients and several infection-naive healthy vaccine recipients. Two doses of either the Pfizer-BioNTech BNT162b2 vaccine (n=8) or the Moderna mRNA-1273 vaccine (n=2) were administered to participants. Post-vaccine blood samples were collected a median of about 66 days after the second vaccine dose, ranging from about 12 to 241 days. The convalescent cohort included six males and four females, with two Hispanic individuals, seven Caucasians, two Asians and one multiracial person.

General findings and caveats noted by the study authors: The median count of SARS-CoV-2-reactive clonotypes went up from 21 after infection to 38 after vaccination, although the change was not significant. In convalescent patients, a median around 84% of post-vaccine SARS-CoV-2-reactive clones were detected only after vaccination, and vaccine-specific priming was suggested by this finding. Of the vaccine-specific clones found in convalescent patients, nearly all (304 of 307) were mono-reactive for SARS-CoV-2 spike instead of being cross-reactive with common cold coronaviruses. Relatively few convalescent patients were included in the study, and early timepoints after natural infection were not analyzed.

V drops 2 bases and J drops 5 bases, leaving 15 bases in between. The CDR3 holds 15 amino acids from the cysteine to the phenylalanine. Just the 45-base CDR3 DNA is kept, in frame starting at base 1. CDR1 SNHLY and CDR2 FYNNEI are derived from the germline V gene. To prepare the library, PCR was applied. DNA from cultured CD4+ T cells underwent TCR sequencing with the Oncomine TCR Beta short-read assay at the Johns Hopkins FTIC core. The QIAamp micro DNA kit was used to extract genomic DNA from the cultured CD4+ T cells. The Oncomine TCR Beta libraries from cultured CD4+ T cells were pooled using unique dual indexes and then sequenced on an Illumina iSeq 100. In the source study's methods: Non-productive sequences were filtered out, and CDR3s that did not start with C, did not end with F or W, or were shorter than 7 amino acids were discarded. Antigen-specific clonotypes were identified using the MANAFEST web application through comparison of peptide-stimulated wells with reference and other culture wells. Positive clones required FDR below 0.05, an odds ratio above 5, and productive frequency above 0.1% in at least two of three replicate wells. Cross-reactive clonotypes were defined as significantly expanded in both SARS-CoV-2 spike wells and at least one common cold coronavirus spike condition. CDR3 homology was assessed with Levenshtein distances (stringdist) and unrooted phylogenetic trees (ape) in R version 3.6.1. Using fastp at Q25 and MiXCR, TCRdb reprocessed the public reads and kept productive beta chains. Merged by CDR3 protein, the rows form single entries marked with the most common genes and DNA. The V and J calls reflect TCRdb's pipeline rather than the authors' work. The sample has under 20,000 distinct CDR3 sequences on record, over 55% of them singletons. Around 9.6% of the sample goes to the ten largest clones.

This TCR derives from a human donor who had recovered from COVID-19. The sequenced sample was CD4+ T cells from blood, cultured in vitro, obtained after SARS-CoV-2 vaccination. This chain joins TRBV2 to TRBJ1-1; no D gene is confidently identified. The sequenced DNA: TGTGCCAGCAGTGAAAATGGGGTTCAAGGGACTGAAGCTTTCTTT. This translates into CASSENGVQGTEAFF.